This is a list of T cell receptor beta chains from one sample in a study of blood T cell repertoires in COVID-19. Assay: immunoSEQ multiplex PCR; the TCRdb copy retains only in-frame clones and omits some. In the table there are some 200,000 clones, 89% of which are singletons. Specimen: peripheral blood. These TCRs come from a woman between 40 and 50 years old with acute or convalescent COVID-19. The CDR3 runs from the conserved cysteine through the conserved F or W. The D gene is left open where the match is weak. Only part of the rows carry a size: once, few, many, or a class if the clone is expanded.

D gene: TRBD2
J gene: TRBJ2-1
clone size: once
V gene: TRBV25-1
CDR3 DNA: TGTGCCAGCAGTGATCCTAGCGGGGGAGGGAATGAGCAGTTCTTC
CDR3 protein: CASSDPSGGGNEQFF

D gene: NA
J gene: TRBJ2-3
clone size: NA
V gene: TRBV5-1
CDR3 DNA: TGCGCCAGCAGCTTGCGACCCAGGGGTCGGACAGATACGCAGTATTTT
CDR3 protein: CASSLRPRGRTDTQYF

D gene: TRBD1
J gene: TRBJ2-3
clone size: NA
V gene: TRBV19
CDR3 DNA: TGTGCCAGTAGATCCCCCCGGACAGGGAATGCCCCAGATACGCAGTATTTT
CDR3 protein: CASRSPRTGNAPDTQYF

D gene: TRBD1
J gene: TRBJ1-4
clone size: NA
V gene: TRBV11-2
CDR3 DNA: TGTGCCAGCAGCTCGGGACAGGTTAATGAAAAACTGTTTTTT
CDR3 protein: CASSSGQVNEKLFF

D gene: TRBD1
J gene: TRBJ2-1
clone size: NA
V gene: TRBV7-9
CDR3 DNA: TGTGCCAGCAGCTTAGGATACCGGGACAGGGGATACAATGAGCAGTTCTTC
CDR3 protein: CASSLGYRDRGYNEQFF

D gene: TRBD1
J gene: TRBJ2-2
clone size: NA
V gene: TRBV19
CDR3 DNA: TGTGCCAGTAGTATGGGACAGGGGTACACCGGGGAGCTGTTTTTT
CDR3 protein: CASSMGQGYTGELFF

D gene: NA
J gene: TRBJ1-3
clone size: NA
V gene: TRBV5-4
CDR3 DNA: TGTGCCAGCAGCTTGGGCGGGGTCTCTGGAAACACCATATATTTT
CDR3 protein: CASSLGGVSGNTIYF

D gene: NA
J gene: TRBJ2-1
clone size: NA
V gene: TRBV18
CDR3 DNA: TGTGCCAGCTCACCACCGAGCGGAGATTCGTACAATGAGCAGTTCTTC
CDR3 protein: CASSPPSGDSYNEQFF

D gene: NA
J gene: TRBJ1-2
clone size: NA
V gene: TRBV5-1
CDR3 DNA: TGCGCCAGCAGCTTGGCCCCCCGTGGGGGGAGGGGTTACTATGGCTACACCTTC
CDR3 protein: CASSLAPRGGRGYYGYTF

D gene: NA
J gene: TRBJ1-4
clone size: NA
V gene: TRBV18
CDR3 DNA: TGTGCCAGCTCACCACCGGGGGCAGGGGAAGAAAAACTGTTTTTT
CDR3 protein: CASSPPGAGEEKLFF

D gene: TRBD2
J gene: TRBJ2-3
clone size: NA
V gene: TRBV27
CDR3 DNA: TGTGCCAGCAGGGAGGTCCCAGCGGGGGGGAATGCAGATACGCAGTATTTT
CDR3 protein: CASREVPAGGNADTQYF

D gene: NA
J gene: TRBJ2-2
clone size: NA
V gene: TRBV30
CDR3 DNA: TGTGCCTGGAGACTATTAGGACAGAACACCGGGGAGCTGTTTTTT
CDR3 protein: CAWRLLGQNTGELFF

D gene: TRBD1
J gene: TRBJ1-3
clone size: NA
V gene: TRBV5-1
CDR3 DNA: TGCGCCAGCAGCTCCTTTGGGACAGGTCGGGGCTATTATGGAAACACCATATATTTT
CDR3 protein: CASSSFGTGRGYYGNTIYF

D gene: TRBD1
J gene: TRBJ1-1
clone size: NA
V gene: TRBV2
CDR3 DNA: TGTGCCAGCAGTGAAACAGGGGCGAGCACTGAAGCTTTCTTT
CDR3 protein: CASSETGASTEAFF

D gene: TRBD1
J gene: TRBJ1-2
clone size: NA
V gene: TRBV5-1
CDR3 DNA: TGCGCCAGCAGCGGAGAGCGACAGGGGGCGCAAAAAGTGAATGGCTACACCTTC
CDR3 protein: CASSGERQGAQKVNGYTF

D gene: NA
J gene: TRBJ1-2
clone size: NA
V gene: TRBV12-3/TRBV12-4
CDR3 DNA: TGTGCCAGCAGTTTAGAAACCTCTAGGGGCTACACCTTC
CDR3 protein: CASSLETSRGYTF

D gene: NA
J gene: TRBJ1-2
clone size: NA
V gene: TRBV18
CDR3 DNA: TGTGCCAGCTCACCACCTGGACAGTTATATGATGGCTACACCTTC
CDR3 protein: CASSPPGQLYDGYTF

D gene: NA
J gene: TRBJ1-6
clone size: NA
V gene: TRBV5-1
CDR3 DNA: TGCGCCAGCAGCTTGGCTGGGGGCCGACGTTTGAATTCACCCCTCCACTTT
CDR3 protein: CASSLAGGRRLNSPLHF

D gene: TRBD2
J gene: TRBJ2-3
clone size: NA
V gene: TRBV15
CDR3 DNA: TGTGCCACCAGCAGAGGGGGGGCGGGGGGAGTAGATACGCAGTATTTT
CDR3 protein: CATSRGGAGGVDTQYF

D gene: NA
J gene: TRBJ1-1
clone size: NA
V gene: TRBV19
CDR3 DNA: TGTGCCAGTAGACAGGGACAGAACACTGAAGCTTTCTTT
CDR3 protein: CASRQGQNTEAFF

D gene: NA
J gene: TRBJ1-1
clone size: NA
V gene: TRBV5-1
CDR3 DNA: TGCGCCAGCAGCTTGCGCGTTACCTCAATAAACACTGAAGCTTTCTTT
CDR3 protein: CASSLRVTSINTEAFF

D gene: NA
J gene: TRBJ1-2
clone size: NA
V gene: TRBV19
CDR3 DNA: TGTGCCAGTAGTATCCAGCGGCACTATGGCTACACCTTC
CDR3 protein: CASSIQRHYGYTF

D gene: NA
J gene: TRBJ1-1
clone size: NA
V gene: TRBV29-1
CDR3 DNA: TGCAGCGCCACAGGTCAATCAGGGTACACTGAAGCTTTCTTT
CDR3 protein: CSATGQSGYTEAFF

D gene: NA
J gene: TRBJ1-2
clone size: NA
V gene: TRBV10-3
CDR3 DNA: TGTGCCATCAGTGAGTCGAGGGTCGGCTACACCTTC
CDR3 protein: CAISESRVGYTF

D gene: TRBD1
J gene: TRBJ1-6
clone size: NA
V gene: TRBV19
CDR3 DNA: TGTGCCAGTAGTATCGCCGGGACAGGGAGTATCACCCTCCACTTT
CDR3 protein: CASSIAGTGSITLHF

D gene: TRBD1
J gene: TRBJ1-6
clone size: NA
V gene: TRBV6-1
CDR3 DNA: TGTGCCAGCAGTGAAGCCATGGGGACAGGGGATTCACCCCTCCACTTT
CDR3 protein: CASSEAMGTGDSPLHF

D gene: NA
J gene: TRBJ1-1
clone size: NA
V gene: TRBV5-1
CDR3 DNA: TGCGCCAGCAGCTTGGCCGCAGGGGACACTGAAGCTTTCTTT
CDR3 protein: CASSLAAGDTEAFF

D gene: NA
J gene: TRBJ1-5
clone size: NA
V gene: TRBV2
CDR3 DNA: TGTGCCAGCGGCCGGGAATATAGCAATCAGCCCCAGCATTTT
CDR3 protein: CASGREYSNQPQHF

D gene: TRBD2
J gene: TRBJ2-5
clone size: NA
V gene: TRBV2
CDR3 DNA: TGTGCCAGCAGTGTAGCGGGGGCCGACTCGAAGACCCAGTACTTC
CDR3 protein: CASSVAGADSKTQYF

D gene: TRBD1
J gene: TRBJ2-6
clone size: NA
V gene: TRBV7-9
CDR3 DNA: TGTGCCAGCAGCCCTATCCAGGGACAGGTACACCCTGGGGCCAACGTCCTGACTTTC
CDR3 protein: CASSPIQGQVHPGANVLTF

D gene: NA
J gene: TRBJ1-1
clone size: NA
V gene: TRBV6-5
CDR3 DNA: TGTGCCAGCTGCCGGGGGGAGTACACTGAAGCTTTCTTT
CDR3 protein: CASCRGEYTEAFF

D gene: NA
J gene: TRBJ1-6
clone size: NA
V gene: TRBV2
CDR3 DNA: TGTGCCAGCAGTGTACGTTCGGTCATATATAATTCACCCCTCCACTTT
CDR3 protein: CASSVRSVIYNSPLHF

D gene: NA
J gene: TRBJ1-1
clone size: once
V gene: TRBV3-1/TRBV3-2
CDR3 DNA: TGTGCCAGCAGCCAACCCGGGGGGGCAGGGGATGAAGCTTTCTTT
CDR3 protein: CASSQPGGAGDEAFF

D gene: NA
J gene: TRBJ1-3
clone size: NA
V gene: TRBV6-5
CDR3 DNA: TGTGCCAGCAGGGGACTGACCTCTGGAAACACCATATATTTT
CDR3 protein: CASRGLTSGNTIYF

D gene: NA
J gene: TRBJ1-5
clone size: NA
V gene: TRBV5-1
CDR3 DNA: TGCGCCAGCAGCCCGGACAGTTTGTGGCAGCCCCAGCATTTT
CDR3 protein: CASSPDSLWQPQHF

D gene: TRBD1
J gene: TRBJ1-5
clone size: few
V gene: TRBV7-9
CDR3 DNA: TGTGCCAGCAGCCCCGACAGGGGGCAGAATCAGCCCCAGCATTTT
CDR3 protein: CASSPDRGQNQPQHF

D gene: NA
J gene: TRBJ1-5
clone size: NA
V gene: TRBV4-1
CDR3 DNA: TGCGCCAGCAGCCAAGACGGGGGGTCCAATCAGCCCCAGCATTTT
CDR3 protein: CASSQDGGSNQPQHF

D gene: NA
J gene: TRBJ1-2
clone size: NA
V gene: TRBV18
CDR3 DNA: TGTGCCAGCTCACCACTAGGGCGGGATGGCTACACCTTC
CDR3 protein: CASSPLGRDGYTF

D gene: NA
J gene: TRBJ1-1
clone size: NA
V gene: TRBV5-1
CDR3 DNA: TGCGCCAGCAGCCTCAACGCAGGGAACACTGAAGCTTTCTTT
CDR3 protein: CASSLNAGNTEAFF

D gene: NA
J gene: TRBJ2-2
clone size: NA
V gene: TRBV7-8
CDR3 DNA: TGTGCCAGCAGAACCGGGACACTTACCGGGGAGCTGTTTTTT
CDR3 protein: CASRTGTLTGELFF

D gene: NA
J gene: TRBJ2-3
clone size: NA
V gene: TRBV19
CDR3 DNA: TGTGCCAGTTCGACTGCAACTAGCACAGATACGCAGTATTTT
CDR3 protein: CASSTATSTDTQYF

D gene: NA
J gene: TRBJ2-5
clone size: NA
V gene: TRBV4-2
CDR3 DNA: TGTGCCAGCAGCCAAGGTTTGAGGGTTACTCAAGAGACCCAGTACTTC
CDR3 protein: CASSQGLRVTQETQYF